These 11 T cell receptor beta chains came from one sample sequenced in a study of control samples from healthy donors and cancer patients. Method: immunoSEQ multiplex PCR; TCRdb's copy keeps in-frame clones and lacks some. The sample comprises about 30,000 clones, around 80% of which are singletons, and 20% to 25% rests with the top ten. Source material: PBMCs. Source of these receptors: a man aged 55-75 years with head and neck cancer.

This clone was counted only a few times. The chain employs TRBV5-1 and TRBJ1-2; TRBD1 is a possible D gene (6 bases). Trimming cost V 0 bases and J 8 bases, with 11 bases left between them. Germline CDR1 reads SGHRS; CDR2 reads YFSETQ. This CDR3 region has 13 residues. CDR3 nucleotide sequence: TGCGCCAGCAGCTTGGCAGGGGTAGGGGGCTACACCTTC. Protein: CASSLAGVGGYTF.

This chain links TRBV7-6 with TRBJ1-3; the match to TRBD1 covers 8 bases. V shed 5 bases, J shed 7 bases, and the junction held 4 bases outside the gene matches. The CDR3 runs to 13 residues. Germline V CDR1 and CDR2: SGHVS, FNYEAQ. Here the CDR3 DNA reads TGTGCCAGCAGCGATCGACAGGGGAACACCATATATTTT. The encoded protein is CASSDRQGNTIYF.

This clone came up once. The rearrangement joins TRBV6-5 to TRBJ1-2; 8 nucleotides match TRBD1. V lost 2 bases and J lost 8; bases outside the gene matches: 7. CDR1 and CDR2 (germline): MNHEY, SVGAGI. The CDR3 is 14 amino acids. CDR3: CASSYLDRGGGYTF. For the CDR3, the DNA is TGTGCCAGCAGTTACCTTGACAGGGGAGGAGGCTACACCTTC.

The J gene is TRBJ2-1, the V gene TRBV10-3; 14 positions match TRBD2. The junction had 18 bases not matched to a gene; V was cut back by 4 bases and J by 10 bases. The CDR3 covers 19 residues. Germline assignment: CDR1 ENHRY and CDR2 SYGVKD. The CDR3 loop is CAISASRRGLAGVGREQFF. DNA of the CDR3: TGTGCCATCAGTGCCTCCCGTCGGGGACTAGCGGGAGTAGGACGGGAGCAGTTCTTC.

In its sample, this clone was seen a few times. This chain connects TRBV11-3 to TRBJ2-2; TRBD2 agrees at 13 bases. Trimming at V came to 4 bases and at J to 5 bases, leaving 1 base not matched to a gene. Germline V gene data show CDR1 as SGHNT and CDR2 as YENEEA. This CDR3 has 15 residues. CDR3 protein: CASSWGLAGTGELFF. The CDR3 DNA is TGTGCCAGCAGCTGGGGACTAGCGGGGACCGGGGAGCTGTTTTTT. Full variable domain (outside the CDR3, taken from reference TRBV11-3 and TRBJ2-2): EAGVVQSPRYKIIEKKQPVAFWCNPISGHNTLYWYLQNLGQGPELLIRYENEEAVDDSQLPKDRFSAERLKGVDSTLKIQPAELGDSAVYLCASSWGLAGTGELFFGEGSRLTVL.

The chain is built from TRBV27 and TRBJ2-1, with a tentative D call TRBD2 (5 bases). CDR1 is MNHEY and CDR2 is SMNVEV in the germline V gene (reference sequence). The ends were cut back, 1 base at V and 8 bases at J, with 9 bases in the middle. The CDR3 extends over 13 amino acids. The CDR3 is CASSLFPGDEQFF. The CDR3 bases are TGTGCCAGCAGTTTATTCCCCGGGGATGAGCAGTTCTTC.

V usage is TRBV5-4 and J usage is TRBJ1-4, with TRBD1 matching 7 bases. The V gene end was trimmed by 4 bases and the J gene end by 4 bases; junction bases not matched to a gene: 4. This CDR3 comprises 14 residues. CDR1 is SGHNT, CDR2 YYREEE, per germline (reference sequence). This CDR3 is CASSPGTDNEKLFF. DNA for the CDR3: TGTGCCAGCAGCCCCGGGACAGATAATGAAAAACTGTTTTTT.

The V and J genes are TRBV19 and TRBJ1-5; 8 bases fit TRBD1. The CDR3 runs 15 residues. The V segment lost 7 bases and the J segment 3 bases; nucleotides outside the gene matches: 8. Germline V lookup: CDR1 LNHDA, CDR2 SQIVND (reference sequence). CDR3 amino acids: CASTPGQGTNQPQHF. The CDR3 nucleotides read TGTGCCAGTACCCCCGGACAGGGAACCAATCAGCCCCAGCATTTT.

The chain recombines TRBV5-1 with TRBJ1-1; TRBD1 might be the D (5 bases). Trimming removed 1 base from V and 0 bases from J, with 13 bases in between. Germline V gene data show CDR1 as SGHRS and CDR2 as YFSETQ. This CDR3 spans 16 amino acids. The CDR3 DNA follows: TGCGCCAGCAGCTTGTATCAGGGCATTTTGAACACTGAAGCTTTCTTT. Translation: CASSLYQGILNTEAFF.

The genes are TRBV11-2 and TRBJ2-7, with a possible D match to TRBD2 (7 bases). The CDR3 runs 16 residues. With 2 bases removed from V and 7 bases from J, the gap between germline ends came to 21 bases. Germline-derived CDR1 and CDR2 are SGHAT and FQNNGV. The chain's CDR3 is CASSLSTGGSGREQYF. The CDR3 bases are TGTGCCAGCAGCTTAAGTACGGGGGGCAGCGGTAGAGAGCAGTACTTC.

The rearrangement joins TRBV7-9 to TRBJ1-4; TRBD1 is a possible D gene (5 bases). Trimming took 2 bases from V and 8 from J, leaving 6 bases between them. Germline V gene data show CDR1 as SEHNR and CDR2 as FQNEAQ (reference sequence). The CDR3 totals 12 residues. CDR3 coding DNA: TGTGCCAGCAGCTTACGGGGGGAAAAACTGTTTTTT. It yields the protein CASSLRGEKLFF.